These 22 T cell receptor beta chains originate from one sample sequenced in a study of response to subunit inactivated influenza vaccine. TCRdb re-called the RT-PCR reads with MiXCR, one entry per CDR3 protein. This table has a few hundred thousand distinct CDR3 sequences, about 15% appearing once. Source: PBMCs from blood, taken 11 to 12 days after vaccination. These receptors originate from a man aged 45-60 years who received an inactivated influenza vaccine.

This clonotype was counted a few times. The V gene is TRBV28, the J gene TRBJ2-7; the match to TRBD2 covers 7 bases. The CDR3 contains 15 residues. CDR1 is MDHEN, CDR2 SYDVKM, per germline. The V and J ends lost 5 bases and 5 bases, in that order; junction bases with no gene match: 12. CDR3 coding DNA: TGTGCCAGCAGTACCCGGGGAGGGAGGGGAGACGAGCAGTACTTC. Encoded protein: CASSTRGGRGDEQYF.

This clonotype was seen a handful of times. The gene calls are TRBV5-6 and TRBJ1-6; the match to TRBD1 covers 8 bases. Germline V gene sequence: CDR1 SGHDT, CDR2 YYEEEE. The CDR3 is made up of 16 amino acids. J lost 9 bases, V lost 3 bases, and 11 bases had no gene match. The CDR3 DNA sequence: TGTGCCAGCAGCTCGGGGCCGGGACAGGTAGCTTCACCCCTCCACTTT. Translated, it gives CASSSGPGQVASPLHF.

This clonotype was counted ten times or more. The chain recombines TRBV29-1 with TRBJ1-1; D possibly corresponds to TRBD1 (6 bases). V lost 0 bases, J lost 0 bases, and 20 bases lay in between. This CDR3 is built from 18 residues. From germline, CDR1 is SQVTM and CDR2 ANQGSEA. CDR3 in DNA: TGCAGCGTTGAAGATACCGCACCGGCAGGGGTGTTGAACACTGAAGCTTTCTTT. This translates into CSVEDTAPAGVLNTEAFF.

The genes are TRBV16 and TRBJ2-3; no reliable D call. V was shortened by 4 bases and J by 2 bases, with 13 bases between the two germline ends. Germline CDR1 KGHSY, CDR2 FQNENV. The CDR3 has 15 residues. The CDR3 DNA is TGTGCCAGCAGCCGAAACCTTCCCAACACAGATACGCAGTATTTT. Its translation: CASSRNLPNTDTQYF.

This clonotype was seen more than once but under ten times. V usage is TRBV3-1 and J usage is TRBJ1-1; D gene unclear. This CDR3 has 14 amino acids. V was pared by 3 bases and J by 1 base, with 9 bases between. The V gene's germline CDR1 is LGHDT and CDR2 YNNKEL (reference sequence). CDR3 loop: CASSQRGRNTEAFF. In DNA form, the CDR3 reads TGTGCCAGCAGCCAGCGAGGGAGGAACACTGAAGCTTTCTTT.

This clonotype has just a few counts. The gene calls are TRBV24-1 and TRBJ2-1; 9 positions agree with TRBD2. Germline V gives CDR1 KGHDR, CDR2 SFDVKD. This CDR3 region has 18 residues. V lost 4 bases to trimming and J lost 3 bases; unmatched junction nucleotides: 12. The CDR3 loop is CATSEVLAGTGGYNEQFF. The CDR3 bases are TGTGCCACCAGTGAGGTACTAGCGGGCACCGGGGGCTACAATGAGCAGTTCTTC.

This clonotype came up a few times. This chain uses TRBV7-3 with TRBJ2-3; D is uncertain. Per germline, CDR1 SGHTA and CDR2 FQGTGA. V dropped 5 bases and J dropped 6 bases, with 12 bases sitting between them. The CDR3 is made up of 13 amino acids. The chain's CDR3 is CASSPFGWDTQYF. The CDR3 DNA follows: TGTGCCAGCAGCCCATTTGGTTGGGATACGCAGTATTTT.

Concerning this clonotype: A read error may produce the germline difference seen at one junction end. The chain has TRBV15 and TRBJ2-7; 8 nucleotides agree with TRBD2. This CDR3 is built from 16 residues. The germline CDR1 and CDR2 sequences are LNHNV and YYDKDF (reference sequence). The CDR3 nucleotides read TGTGCCACCAGCAGAGATCGAGCGGGAGTCTTGTACGAGCAGTCCTTC. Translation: CATSRDRAGVLYEQSF.

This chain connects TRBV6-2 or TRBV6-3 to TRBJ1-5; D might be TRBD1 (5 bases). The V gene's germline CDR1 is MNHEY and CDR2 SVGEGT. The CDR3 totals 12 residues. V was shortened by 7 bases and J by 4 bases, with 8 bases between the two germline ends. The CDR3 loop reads CASNTGNQPQHF. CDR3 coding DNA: TGTGCCAGCAATACAGGTAATCAGCCCCAGCATTTT.

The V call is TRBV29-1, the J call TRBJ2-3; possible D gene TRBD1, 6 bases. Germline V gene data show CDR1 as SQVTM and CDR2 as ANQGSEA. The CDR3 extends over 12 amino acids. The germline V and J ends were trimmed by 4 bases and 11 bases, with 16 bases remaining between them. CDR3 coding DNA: TGCAGCGTTGTGTTCGACAGGACTTGGCAGTATTTT. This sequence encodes CSVVFDRTWQYF.

This chain's CDR3 is CASSATGTVYGYTF. The CDR3 DNA reads TGTGCCAGCAGTGCGACCGGGACAGTTTATGGCTACACCTTC. The chain is built from TRBV2 and TRBJ1-2; 7 nucleotides line up with TRBD1. The CDR3 has 14 residues. Unmatched junction bases numbered 7, after V lost 4 bases and J lost 5 bases. In germline, CDR1 is SNHLY, CDR2 FYNNEI.

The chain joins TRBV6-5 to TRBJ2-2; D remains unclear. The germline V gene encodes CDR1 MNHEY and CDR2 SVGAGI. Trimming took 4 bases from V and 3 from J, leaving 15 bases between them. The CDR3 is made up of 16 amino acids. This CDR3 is CASSLERLRDTGELFF. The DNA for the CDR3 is TGTGCCAGCAGTTTGGAGCGCCTCCGTGACACCGGGGAGCTGTTTTTT.

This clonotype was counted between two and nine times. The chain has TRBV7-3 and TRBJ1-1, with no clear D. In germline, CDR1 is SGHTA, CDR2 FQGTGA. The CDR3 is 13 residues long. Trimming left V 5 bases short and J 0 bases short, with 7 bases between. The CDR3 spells CASSASMNTEAFF. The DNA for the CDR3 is TGTGCCAGCAGCGCCTCAATGAACACTGAAGCTTTCTTT.

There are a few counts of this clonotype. CDR3 DNA sequence: TGTGCCAGCAGGCCAAGCCTCCTAGCGGGGCAAGAGACCCAGTACTTC. Its translation is CASRPSLLAGQETQYF. This chain joins TRBV12-3 or TRBV12-4 and TRBJ2-5; 9 positions agree with TRBD2. The CDR3 extends over 16 amino acids. Trimming removed 6 bases from V and 2 bases from J; junction bases left unmatched: 10.

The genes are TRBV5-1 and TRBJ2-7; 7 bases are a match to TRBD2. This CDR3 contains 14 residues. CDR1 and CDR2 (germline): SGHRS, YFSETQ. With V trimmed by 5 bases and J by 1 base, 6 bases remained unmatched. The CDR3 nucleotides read TGCGCCAGCAGATCTCGGGGGGAGTCCTACGAGCAGTACTTC. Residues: CASRSRGESYEQYF.

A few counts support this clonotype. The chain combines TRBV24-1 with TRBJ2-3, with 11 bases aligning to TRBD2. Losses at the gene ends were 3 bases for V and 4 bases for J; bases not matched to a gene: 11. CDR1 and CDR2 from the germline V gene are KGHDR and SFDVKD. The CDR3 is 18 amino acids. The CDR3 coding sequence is TGTGCCACCAGTGATCCGACCTTTAGCGGGGGGGCTCCAGATACGCAGTATTTT. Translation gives CATSDPTFSGGAPDTQYF.

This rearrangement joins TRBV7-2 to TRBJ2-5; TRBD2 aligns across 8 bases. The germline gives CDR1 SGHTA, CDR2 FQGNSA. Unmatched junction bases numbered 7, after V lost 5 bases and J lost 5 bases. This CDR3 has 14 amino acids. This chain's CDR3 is CASSAPPGGETQYF. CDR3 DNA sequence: TGTGCCAGCAGCGCTCCTCCGGGGGGGGAGACCCAGTACTTC. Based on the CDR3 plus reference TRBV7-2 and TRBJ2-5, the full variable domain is GAGVSQSPSNKVTEKGKDVELRCDPISGHTALYWYRQSLGQGLEFLIYFQGNSAPDKSGLPSDRFSAERTGGSVSTLTIQRTQQEDSAVYLCASSAPPGGETQYFGPGTRLLVL.

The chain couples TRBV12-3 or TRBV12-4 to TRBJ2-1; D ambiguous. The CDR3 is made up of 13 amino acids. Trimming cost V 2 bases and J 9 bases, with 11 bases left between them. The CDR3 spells CASSLMGETEQFF. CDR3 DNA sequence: TGTGCCAGCAGTTTAATGGGTGAAACTGAGCAGTTCTTC.

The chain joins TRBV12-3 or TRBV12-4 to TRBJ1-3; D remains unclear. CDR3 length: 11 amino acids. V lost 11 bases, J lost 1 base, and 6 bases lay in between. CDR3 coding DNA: TGTGCCTCGGGTTCTGGAAACACCATATATTTT. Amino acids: CASGSGNTIYF.

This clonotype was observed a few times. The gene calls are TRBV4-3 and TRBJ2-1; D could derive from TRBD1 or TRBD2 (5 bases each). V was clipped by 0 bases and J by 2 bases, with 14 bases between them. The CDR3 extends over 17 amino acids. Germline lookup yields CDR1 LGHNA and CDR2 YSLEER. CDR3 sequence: CASSQDGWDRTYNEQFF. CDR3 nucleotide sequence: TGCGCCAGCAGCCAAGATGGATGGGACCGCACCTACAATGAGCAGTTCTTC.

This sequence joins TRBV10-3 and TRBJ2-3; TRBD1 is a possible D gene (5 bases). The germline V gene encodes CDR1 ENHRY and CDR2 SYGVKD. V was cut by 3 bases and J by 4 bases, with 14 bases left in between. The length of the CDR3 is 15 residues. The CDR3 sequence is CAISDGRVGADTQYF. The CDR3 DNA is TGTGCCATCAGTGACGGCAGGGTTGGGGCAGATACGCAGTATTTT.

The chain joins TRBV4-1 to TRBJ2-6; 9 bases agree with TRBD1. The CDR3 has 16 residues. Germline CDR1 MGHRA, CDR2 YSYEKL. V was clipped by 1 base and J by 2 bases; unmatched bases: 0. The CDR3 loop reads CASSQGQGAGANVLTF. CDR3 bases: TGCGCCAGCAGCCAAGGACAGGGGGCTGGGGCCAACGTCCTGACTTTC.